This TCR beta chain was captured by sequencing in a study of blood T cell repertoires in COVID-19. In its sample, this clone was seen once. Profiling relied on immunoSEQ multiplex PCR, and the TCRdb table lists in-frame clones only, not all of them. The repertoire consists of 140,000 to 150,000 clones, with 76% occurring once and the leading ten covering 4.2%. Germline trimming cut 0 bases from V and 3 bases from J; bases unmatched to any gene: 12. The CDR3 totals 19 residues. This chain uses TRBV23-1 with TRBJ2-2, with 8 bases fitting TRBD1. TRBV23-1 is treated as an ORF (open reading frame) with a function not yet certain. Sequencing input: peripheral blood. The clonotype originates from a man in his sixties with acute or convalescent COVID-19. CDR3 sequence (DNA): TGCGCCAGCAGTCAATCGGAGGACAGGGTAACGCTAGACACCGGGGAGCTGTTTTTT. As protein: CASSQSEDRVTLDTGELFF.